These 29 T cell receptor beta chains were sequenced from one sample in a study of T cell repertoires in cytomegalovirus infection. These receptors' targets are unknown. TCRdb itself ran the reads through MiXCR, one entry per CDR3 protein. The repertoire has approximately 310,000 distinct CDR3 sequences, around 25% of them found once; the top ten carry roughly 13%. The sample consisted of cultured PBMCs, taken from culture after CMV antigen stimulation. All receptors come from a human donor in good health (CMV status not recorded). Some clones in this sample may be carry-over from other donors' samples.

The genes are TRBV20-1 and TRBJ2-4; either TRBD1 or TRBD2 may fit D (6 bases each). The V gene lost 3 bases and the J gene lost 6 bases, with 15 bases spanning the gap. Looked up from germline, CDR1 is DFQATT and CDR2 is SNEGSKA (reference sequence). The CDR3 covers 14 residues. In nucleotides, the CDR3 is TGCAGTGCTAGGAGAGGGGGGCTGGTAAACATTCAGTACTTC. Encoded protein: CSARRGGLVNIQYF.

This clonotype was seen only a few times. This rearrangement joins TRBV19 to TRBJ1-2; D not resolved. CDR1 and CDR2 from the germline V gene are LNHDA and SQIVND (reference sequence). The CDR3 runs to 13 residues. Trimming left V 3 bases short and J 5 bases short, with 10 bases between. The CDR3 nucleotides read TGTGCCAGTAGTATTGCAGGCATGTATGGCTACACCTTC. Its translation is CASSIAGMYGYTF.

This clonotype was recorded a few times. The chain employs TRBV7-2 and TRBJ1-1, with 7 positions matching TRBD1. The J segment lost 5 bases and the V segment lost 1 base, leaving 7 bases of the junction unmatched. CDR3 length equals 15 residues. Germline assignment: CDR1 SGHTA and CDR2 FQGNSA. The CDR3 DNA is TGTGCCAGCAGCTTAGAAAGTGCAGGGGGAACTGAAGCTTTCTTT. It codes for CASSLESAGGTEAFF. Supplemented by reference TRBV7-2 and TRBJ1-1, the full variable domain reads GAGVSQSPSNKVTEKGKDVELRCDPISGHTALYWYRQSLGQGLEFLIYFQGNSAPDKSGLPSDRFSAERTGGSVSTLTIQRTQQEDSAVYLCASSLESAGGTEAFFGQGTRLTVV.

Ten or more counts support this clonotype. The chain combines TRBV6-5 with TRBJ2-3; D is ambiguous. CDR3 length equals 14 residues. Germline assignment: CDR1 MNHEY and CDR2 SVGAGI. V was clipped by 2 bases and J by 4 bases, with 10 bases between them. This CDR3 reads CASSYKTPADTQYF. CDR3 bases: TGTGCCAGCAGTTACAAAACCCCAGCAGATACGCAGTATTTT.

This clonotype was recorded a few times. The genes are TRBV20-1 and TRBJ2-1; 8 positions agree with TRBD2. CDR1 and CDR2 (germline): DFQATT, SNEGSKA (reference sequence). The CDR3 is made up of 16 amino acids. The junction had 15 bases not matched to a gene; V was cut back by 6 bases and J by 5 bases. In nucleotides, the CDR3 is TGCAGTGCCCCTTCCTCTAGCGGGCTCAGTAACAATGAGCAGTTCTTC. It is translated as CSAPSSSGLSNNEQFF.

J is TRBJ2-2 and V is TRBV7-9; 7 nucleotides match TRBD2. V dropped 0 bases and J dropped 0; count of bases not matched to a gene: 1. Germline V gene data show CDR1 as SEHNR and CDR2 as FQNEAQ (reference sequence). The CDR3 has 16 amino acids. The CDR3 DNA sequence: TGTGCCAGCAGCTTAGCTAGCGGGTCGAACACCGGGGAGCTGTTTTTT. Translating it yields CASSLASGSNTGELFF.

At least ten counts were recorded for this clonotype. The chain is built from TRBV7-8 and TRBJ1-2, with D possibly matching TRBD1 (6 bases). The V gene's germline CDR1 is SGHVS and CDR2 FQNEAQ. CDR3 length: 13 residues. Trimming removed 5 bases from V and 4 bases from J, with 11 bases in between. CDR3 sequence (DNA): TGTGCCAGCAGCGCCACCAGGGGCTATGGCTACACCTTC. Residues: CASSATRGYGYTF.

Many counts were recorded for this clonotype. V gene TRBV7-2 combines with J gene TRBJ2-3; 10 nucleotides agree with TRBD2. Germline lookup yields CDR1 SGHTA and CDR2 FQGNSA. The CDR3 contains 16 residues. V lost 5 bases to trimming and J lost 7 bases; unmatched junction nucleotides: 12. CDR3 residues: CASSPLTAGGRHTQYF. The CDR3 region has the DNA TGTGCCAGCAGCCCATTAACAGCGGGAGGGAGGCATACGCAGTATTTT.

This clonotype appeared a few times. The J gene is TRBJ1-4, the V gene TRBV13, with unresolved D. This CDR3 has 12 amino acids. Trimming stripped 8 bases from V and 6 bases from J, with 10 bases between. The germline CDR1 and CDR2 sequences are PRHDT and FYEKMQ (reference sequence). CDR3 in amino acids: CASRWRDEKLFF. The CDR3 region has the DNA TGTGCCAGCCGATGGAGGGATGAAAAACTGTTTTTT.

This chain links TRBV6-6 with TRBJ2-3; D is unresolved. Trimming took 7 bases from V and 0 from J, leaving 17 bases between them. Per germline, CDR1 MNHNY and CDR2 SVGAGI (reference sequence). This CDR3 is 16 amino acids long. The CDR3 sequence is CASTSGSRLSTDTQYF. CDR3 nucleotide sequence: TGTGCCAGCACCTCTGGGTCGCGGCTTAGCACAGATACGCAGTATTTT.

J is TRBJ2-4 and V is TRBV20-1; D not certain. Germline V CDR1 and CDR2: DFQATT, SNEGSKA (reference sequence). CDR3 length equals 15 residues. Between the trimmed V and J ends, which lost 0 bases and 4 bases, there was a span of 13 bases. CDR3 DNA sequence: TGCAGTGCTAGAGAAGTGGTGGGCCATAAAAACATTCAGTACTTC. Translated, it gives CSAREVVGHKNIQYF.

The chain links TRBV19 to TRBJ1-3; 7 nucleotides agree with TRBD1. The ends lost 8 bases at V and 2 bases at J; junction bases unmatched: 12. This CDR3 region has 16 residues. Germline values: CDR1 LNHDA, CDR2 SQIVND (reference sequence). CDR3 loop: CASGPPTGRTGNTIYF. CDR3 DNA: TGTGCCAGTGGCCCACCGACAGGGCGAACTGGAAACACCATATATTTT.

This clonotype was counted many times. This sequence joins TRBV7-2 and TRBJ2-1; no clear D. V was pared by 5 bases and J by 3 bases, with 11 bases between. CDR3 size: 14 residues. Per the germline V gene, CDR1 is SGHTA and CDR2 is FQGNSA. The CDR3 sequence: CASSGSRYYNEQFF. The CDR3 DNA reads TGTGCCAGCAGCGGAAGTCGTTACTACAATGAGCAGTTCTTC.

This chain uses TRBV6-6 with TRBJ1-1; tentative D call: TRBD1 (5 bases). V lost 6 bases, J lost 4 bases, and 12 bases lay in between. Germline V gene sequence: CDR1 MNHNY, CDR2 SVGAGI (reference sequence). The CDR3 sequence is 13 residues long. The CDR3 loop is CASSNRGITEAFF. The CDR3 DNA reads TGTGCCAGCAGCAACCGGGGGATCACTGAAGCTTTCTTT.

This rearrangement joins TRBV24-1 to TRBJ2-3; 9 nucleotides line up with TRBD1. The trim removed 1 base at V and 4 bases at J, leaving 2 bases unmatched. The V gene's germline CDR1 is KGHDR and CDR2 SFDVKD. This CDR3 is 15 amino acids long. CDR3 sequence: CATSDLQGAADTQYF. The CDR3 DNA follows: TGTGCCACCAGTGATTTACAGGGGGCTGCAGATACGCAGTATTTT.

This chain joins TRBV4-1 and TRBJ2-3; D tentatively reads TRBD1 or TRBD2 (6 bases each). Germline V gene data show CDR1 as MGHRA and CDR2 as YSYEKL. Trimming removed 10 bases at V and 5 bases at J, with 16 bases between. This CDR3 spans 13 amino acids. The CDR3 sequence: CATRRGLGDTQYF. As DNA, the CDR3 is TGCGCCACCAGGAGGGGGTTGGGAGATACGCAGTATTTT.

J is TRBJ2-1 and V is TRBV27, with 7 bases aligning to TRBD2. Germline CDR1 reads MNHEY; CDR2 reads SMNVEV (reference sequence). The J segment lost 6 bases and the V segment lost 5 bases, leaving 7 bases of the junction unmatched. The CDR3 has 14 amino acids. The CDR3 sequence is CASSPSSGGNEQFF. The DNA for the CDR3 is TGTGCCAGCAGTCCCTCTTCGGGGGGCAATGAGCAGTTCTTC.

This clonotype was detected a few times. The chain is built from TRBV7-9 and TRBJ2-1, with 7 bases fitting TRBD2. The CDR3 sequence is 16 residues long. V trimming: 4 bases; J trimming: 1 base; junction bases outside the gene matches: 7. CDR1 and CDR2 from the germline V gene are SEHNR and FQNEAQ (reference sequence). The CDR3, as DNA: TGTGCCAGCAGCTCCCAGACTAGCCGGTCCTACAATGAGCAGTTCTTC. It codes for CASSSQTSRSYNEQFF.

Note on this clonotype: This sequence may be a read error, since a much larger clone differs from it by one base. The chain joins TRBV6-5 to TRBJ2-7; 8 bases match TRBD2. The CDR3 is 18 residues long. Unmatched junction bases numbered 13, after V lost 0 bases and J lost 3 bases. The germline V gene has CDR1 MNHEY and CDR2 SVGAGI. The CDR3 DNA sequence: TGTGCCAGCAGTTACTCGAGGGGAGCGGGAGCCCAAGGCTACGAGCAGTACTTC. Its protein product is CASSYSRGAGAQGYEQYF.

There are many counts of this clonotype. The V call is TRBV11-2, the J call TRBJ1-1, with D possibly matching TRBD1 (5 bases). Between the trimmed V and J ends, which lost 0 bases and 0 bases, there was a span of 17 bases. CDR1 is SGHAT, CDR2 FQNNGV, per germline. This CDR3 has 18 amino acids. The CDR3, as DNA: TGTGCCAGCAGCTTAGATCTGAAGGGGCCAACGATGAACACTGAAGCTTTCTTT. It yields the protein CASSLDLKGPTMNTEAFF.

This chain uses TRBV6-2 or TRBV6-3 with TRBJ1-5; 7 bases agree with TRBD1. The J segment lost 7 bases and the V segment lost 0 bases, leaving 9 bases of the junction unmatched. The CDR3 loop spans 16 amino acids. Germline CDR1 and CDR2: MNHEY and SVGEGT. The CDR3 is CASSYSYAGGRQPQHF. In DNA form, the CDR3 reads TGTGCCAGCAGTTACTCGTACGCAGGGGGACGACAGCCCCAGCATTTT.

This clonotype has a handful of counts. V usage is TRBV5-1 and J usage is TRBJ1-3, with D tentatively TRBD1 (5 bases). CDR3 length equals 15 residues. CDR1 and CDR2 (germline): SGHRS, YFSETQ. V gave up 1 base and J gave up 0 bases, with 8 bases separating them. The CDR3: CASSLLGPSGNTIYF. The DNA of the CDR3 is TGCGCCAGCAGCTTGTTGGGGCCCTCTGGAAACACCATATATTTT.

The gene calls are TRBV7-2 and TRBJ1-2, with TRBD1 matching over 8 bases. CDR1 is SGHTA, CDR2 FQGNSA, per germline. V lost 4 bases to trimming and J lost 2 bases; unmatched junction nucleotides: 6. CDR3 size: 15 residues. CDR3 sequence reads: CASSSKDRGNYGYTF. CDR3 DNA: TGTGCCAGCAGCTCCAAAGACAGGGGAAACTATGGCTACACCTTC.

This clonotype was counted between two and nine times. This sequence joins TRBV12-3 or TRBV12-4 and TRBJ2-1; D possibly corresponds to TRBD2 (5 bases). The CDR3 totals 14 residues. The V gene lost 6 bases and the J gene lost 7 bases, with 16 bases spanning the gap. The CDR3 DNA sequence: TGTGCCAGCAGCCCCCTACTAGTTGCGAATGAGCAGTTCTTC. This sequence encodes CASSPLLVANEQFF.

The chain is built from TRBV28 and TRBJ1-5; D might be TRBD1 (5 bases). The V gene lost 5 bases and the J gene lost 1 base, with 15 bases spanning the gap. This CDR3 comprises 16 residues. CDR1 is MDHEN, CDR2 SYDVKM, per germline. CDR3 sequence (DNA): TGTGCCAGCAGTCTCCTCGACCGGGGGAGCAATCAGCCCCAGCATTTT. Encoded protein: CASSLLDRGSNQPQHF.

In this sample, this clonotype turned up many times. This chain links TRBV7-2 with TRBJ2-1; D perhaps matches TRBD2 (6 bases). This CDR3 spans 15 amino acids. Germline V gene sequence: CDR1 SGHTA, CDR2 FQGNSA. Trimming cost V 5 bases and J 4 bases, with 15 bases left between them. Written as DNA, the CDR3 is TGTGCCAGCAGCCCCGGAGGGCCGGCTTACAATGAGCAGTTCTTC. Residues: CASSPGGPAYNEQFF.

The rearrangement joins TRBV2 to TRBJ2-3; no clear D gene. Trimming stripped 5 bases from V and 1 base from J, with 16 bases between. Germline lookup yields CDR1 SNHLY and CDR2 FYNNEI. The CDR3 runs 16 residues. The DNA of the CDR3 is TGTGCCAGCAGTACCAGGCCTGGACCGCGCACAGATACGCAGTATTTT. Translation: CASSTRPGPRTDTQYF.

In its sample, this clonotype was seen a few times. This chain links TRBV12-3 or TRBV12-4 with TRBJ2-1; 8 bases match TRBD2. This CDR3 is built from 15 residues. The trim removed 6 bases at V and 6 bases at J, leaving 10 bases unmatched. CDR3: CASRSFAGGFNEQFF. The CDR3 nucleotides are TGTGCCAGCAGGTCGTTCGCGGGAGGATTCAATGAGCAGTTCTTC.

This clonotype has ten or more counts. This chain's CDR3 is CASSSYRGSSYNEQFF. In DNA form, the CDR3 reads TGTGCCAGCAGCTCTTACAGGGGAAGCTCCTACAATGAGCAGTTCTTC. The V gene is TRBV7-9, the J gene TRBJ2-1, with 7 bases lining up with TRBD1. Germline CDR1 is SEHNR and CDR2 is FQNEAQ (reference sequence). After removal of 4 bases from V and 0 bases from J, the junction contained 6 bases not matched to a gene. The CDR3 is 16 amino acids.